This passage covers 6 T cell receptor beta chains from one sample sequenced in a study of blood T cell repertoires in COVID-19. Clones were sequenced by immunoSEQ multiplex PCR, and TCRdb holds only the in-frame ones, with some missing. Of fewer than 150,000 clones listed, 85% to 90% were seen once; the top ten hold about 10%. The sample was peripheral blood. The receptors here all came from a man in his fifties or sixties with active or convalescent COVID-19.

In its sample, this clone was seen once. V and J are TRBV15 and TRBJ2-1, with 8 bases identical to TRBD2. Germline CDR1 is LNHNV and CDR2 is YYDKDF (reference sequence). V dropped 3 bases and J dropped 2; count of bases not matched to a gene: 6. The length of the CDR3 is 16 residues. The CDR3 is CATSRSPGLAYNEQFF. For the CDR3, the DNA is TGTGCCACCAGCAGGTCGCCGGGACTAGCCTACAATGAGCAGTTCTTC.

The chain recombines TRBV5-4 with TRBJ1-1; 7 nucleotides align to TRBD1. Germline CDR1 is SGHNT and CDR2 is YYREEE (reference sequence). The CDR3 has 18 residues. Germline trimming cut 2 bases from V and 1 base from J; bases unmatched to any gene: 14. The CDR3 sequence is CASSLDLGYAGGNTEAFF. CDR3 DNA sequence: TGTGCCAGCAGCTTAGATCTGGGGTACGCAGGGGGGAACACTGAAGCTTTCTTT.

CDR3 DNA sequence: TGTGCCAGCACCCAAAGCGGGAGGGCCATCAATGAGCAGTTCTTC. It codes for CASTQSGRAINEQFF. The rearrangement joins TRBV7-9 to TRBJ2-1; 10 bases match TRBD2. Losses at the gene ends were 7 bases for V and 6 bases for J; bases not matched to a gene: 9. This CDR3 contains 15 residues. Germline values: CDR1 SEHNR, CDR2 FQNEAQ (reference sequence). The full variable domain, rest sourced from reference TRBV7-9 and TRBJ2-1, is DTGVSQNPRHKITKRGQNVTFRCDPISEHNRLYWYRQTLGQGPEFLTYFQNEAQLEKSRLLSDRFSAERPKGSFSTLEIQRTEQGDSAMYLCASTQSGRAINEQFFGPGTRLTVL.

The rearrangement uses TRBV7-9 and TRBJ1-1; D gene uncertain. Germline CDR1 reads SEHNR; CDR2 reads FQNEAQ (reference sequence). With 4 bases removed from V and 11 bases from J, the gap between germline ends came to 2 bases. This CDR3 contains 8 residues. CDR3 in amino acids: CASSSAFF. The CDR3 DNA is TGTGCCAGCAGCTCTGCTTTCTTT.

The chain links TRBV2 to TRBJ2-5; D gene unclear. Per the germline V gene, CDR1 is SNHLY and CDR2 is FYNNEI. Trimming pared 0 bases from V and 8 bases from J, leaving 10 bases between. The CDR3 sequence is 13 residues long. CDR3 loop: CASSEAWLSTQYF. The CDR3, as DNA: TGTGCCAGCAGTGAAGCCTGGCTTTCCACCCAGTACTTC.

This chain connects TRBV19 to TRBJ2-1; 7 bases align to TRBD2. This CDR3 is 15 amino acids long. Germline V gene lookup returns CDR1 LNHDA and CDR2 SQIVND (reference sequence). The junction had 2 bases not matched to a gene; V was cut back by 1 base and J by 2 bases. CDR3 sequence (DNA): TGTGCCAGTAGTATAGGCGGGAGACCCTACAATGAGCAGTTCTTC. This codes for CASSIGGRPYNEQFF.